This T cell receptor (beta chain) was sequenced for a study of T cells in Graves' hyperthyroidism and ophthalmopathy. V dropped 5 bases and J dropped 10 bases, with 14 bases sitting between them. This CDR3 has 12 amino acids. Germline V gene sequence: CDR1 MGHDK, CDR2 SYGVNS. This clonotype has ten or more counts. Amplification of TCR beta CDR3 regions used RNA as the template. Using the HTBI primer set, a first-round RT-PCR was run on the TCR CDR3. Via MiXCR, TCRdb re-called the multiplex PCR reads, giving one row per CDR3 protein. The sample lists 300,000 to 350,000 distinct CDR3 sequences; roughly 18% were seen once.

This chain uses TRBV25-1 with TRBJ1-2, with a weak D call TRBD1 (6 bases). This receptor was identified in a woman aged 40-49 years with Graves' ophthalmopathy. The sample was blood. DNA for the CDR3: TGTGCCAGCAGTTTTGGACAGCACCTCTACACCTTC. Translated, it gives CASSFGQHLYTF.